The 20 T cell receptor beta chains given below trace back to one sample, sequenced in a study of blood T cell repertoires in COVID-19. Measured with immunoSEQ multiplex PCR; TCRdb has only the in-frame clones, and not every one. The profile shows 240,000 or so clones, roughly four fifths of them singletons. The sample consisted of peripheral blood. The receptors here all came from a man aged 30 to 45 who had recovered from COVID-19.

V gene TRBV2 combines with J gene TRBJ2-1; 8 nucleotides agree with TRBD1. The germline V gene encodes CDR1 SNHLY and CDR2 FYNNEI. CDR3 length equals 14 residues. The ends lost 5 bases at V and 5 bases at J; junction bases unmatched: 5. The CDR3 reads CASSRTGRNNEQFF. The CDR3 region has the DNA TGTGCCAGCAGTCGGACAGGGAGAAACAATGAGCAGTTCTTC.

This clone was observed once. The DNA of the CDR3 is TGCGCCAGCAGTGGGACCCTAGCAACTAGCACAGATACGCAGTATTTT. Protein sequence: CASSGTLATSTDTQYF. The chain combines TRBV10-1 with TRBJ2-3; D is possibly TRBD2 (5 bases). The CDR3 is 16 amino acids. V dropped 4 bases and J dropped 0 bases, with 14 bases sitting between them. The germline V gene encodes CDR1 WNHNN and CDR2 SYGVQD (reference sequence).

The rearrangement joins TRBV4-1 to TRBJ2-1; 8 bases align to TRBD1. The length of the CDR3 is 18 residues. J was trimmed by 2 bases and V by 2 bases; bases with no gene match: 11. Germline-derived CDR1 and CDR2 are MGHRA and YSYEKL. The CDR3, as DNA: TGCGCCAGCAGCCAAACCGCCGGAGGACAGGGCCCCTACAATGAGCAGTTCTTC. It encodes CASSQTAGGQGPYNEQFF.

A few counts support this clone. The rearrangement uses TRBV5-5 and TRBJ2-1; a possible D gene is TRBD2 (7 bases). This CDR3 is 15 amino acids long. CDR1 and CDR2 from the germline V gene are SGHKS and YYEKEE (reference sequence). V was trimmed by 6 bases and J by 0 bases, leaving 13 bases between them. The CDR3 DNA reads TGTGCCAGCAACCGAGGGGGGGCCTCCTACAATGAGCAGTTCTTC. Translated: CASNRGGASYNEQFF.

The chain joins TRBV5-6 to TRBJ2-7, with a tentative D call TRBD2 (6 bases). V was trimmed by 4 bases and J by 9 bases, leaving 17 bases between them. Germline V CDR1 and CDR2: SGHDT, YYEEEE. The CDR3 loop spans 13 amino acids. For the CDR3, the DNA is TGTGCCAGCAGCGATCCGGGGCTGCGGGGGCAGTACTTC. Protein product: CASSDPGLRGQYF. Drawing the rest from reference TRBV5-6 and TRBJ2-7, the complete variable domain is DAGVTQSPTHLIKTRGQQVTLRCSPKSGHDTVSWYQQALGQGPQFIFQYYEEEERQRGNFPDRFSGHQFPNYSSELNVNALLLGDSALYLCASSDPGLRGQYFGPGTRLTVT.

This rearrangement joins TRBV19 to TRBJ1-2; D not resolved. The CDR3 has 11 amino acids. V was clipped by 4 bases and J by 9 bases, with 9 bases between them. Germline V CDR1 and CDR2: LNHDA, SQIVND (reference sequence). This chain's CDR3 is CASSKATRYTF. CDR3 bases: TGTGCCAGTAGTAAAGCCACCCGCTACACCTTC.

The chain couples TRBV10-3 to TRBJ2-7, with a weak D call TRBD2 (5 bases). The CDR3 runs 12 residues. Trimming cost V 10 bases and J 5 bases, with 15 bases left between them. CDR1 ENHRY and CDR2 SYGVKD come from the germline V gene. CDR3 loop: CATGIGFDEQYF. The CDR3, as DNA: TGTGCCACGGGGATTGGGTTTGACGAGCAGTACTTC.

The CDR3: CASRPKGTTSNSPLHF. The CDR3 DNA reads TGTGCCAGCAGGCCCAAGGGGACAACCTCAAATTCACCCCTCCACTTT. V is TRBV7-9 and J is TRBJ1-6; D perhaps matches TRBD1 (6 bases). The CDR3 is made up of 16 amino acids. Germline CDR1 reads SEHNR; CDR2 reads FQNEAQ (reference sequence). The germline V and J ends were trimmed by 6 bases and 7 bases, with 19 bases remaining between them.

CDR3 coding DNA: TGTGCCAGCAGCGCCAGGGGTCCTAGCTCCTACAATGAGCAGTTCTTC. This gives the protein CASSARGPSSYNEQFF. The chain joins TRBV9 to TRBJ2-1; a possible D gene is TRBD1 (6 bases). There are 16 residues in the CDR3. Germline loops: CDR1 SGDLS, CDR2 YYNGEE. Between the trimmed V and J ends, which lost 3 bases and 0 bases, there was a span of 13 bases. The variable domain in full, completed from reference TRBV9 and TRBJ2-1, reads DSGVTQTPKHLITATGQRVTLRCSPRSGDLSVYWYQQSLDQGLQFLIQYYNGEERAKGNILERFSAQQFPDLHSELNLSSLELGDSALYFCASSARGPSSYNEQFFGPGTRLTVL.

The rearrangement joins TRBV4-1 to TRBJ1-2; TRBD1 matches 7 bases. The CDR3 consists of 15 residues. Per germline, CDR1 MGHRA and CDR2 YSYEKL. V shed 3 bases, J shed 2 bases, and the junction held 6 bases outside the gene matches. The CDR3 sequence is CASSQATGQNYGYTF. The CDR3 coding sequence is TGCGCCAGCAGCCAGGCTACGGGACAGAACTATGGCTACACCTTC.

This clone has only one observation. The chain employs TRBV20-1 and TRBJ2-3; the D is unclear. Germline V lookup: CDR1 DFQATT, CDR2 SNEGSKA (reference sequence). Trimming left V 5 bases short and J 1 base short, with 4 bases between. There are 11 residues in the CDR3. The CDR3: CSAAGTDTQYF. DNA for the CDR3: TGCAGTGCTGCGGGCACAGATACGCAGTATTTT.

This clone has more than one count but fewer than ten. The rearrangement uses TRBV9 and TRBJ1-3, with 8 bases lining up with TRBD1. This CDR3 region has 15 residues. J lost 7 bases, V lost 0 bases, and 6 bases had no gene match. Germline lookup yields CDR1 SGDLS and CDR2 YYNGEE. In DNA, the CDR3 is TGTGCCAGCAGCGTAGCGGACAGGGTGCCGAACACCATATATTTT. The encoded protein is CASSVADRVPNTIYF.

The rearrangement uses TRBV12-3 or TRBV12-4 and TRBJ2-5, with a possible D match to TRBD2 (5 bases). Trimming stripped 5 bases from V and 5 bases from J, with 6 bases between. This CDR3 comprises 11 residues. The CDR3 sequence: CASSGLETQYF. The CDR3 coding sequence is TGTGCCAGCAGTGGACTGGAGACCCAGTACTTC.

In this sample, this clone turned up a few times. The rearrangement joins TRBV4-1 to TRBJ1-3, with 8 positions matching TRBD1. The J segment lost 6 bases and the V segment lost 5 bases, leaving 9 bases of the junction unmatched. The CDR3 is made up of 15 amino acids. The germline CDR1 and CDR2 sequences are MGHRA and YSYEKL. The CDR3 protein is CASSFITTGANTIYF. For the CDR3, the DNA is TGCGCCAGCAGCTTCATAACGACAGGGGCAAACACCATATATTTT.

J is TRBJ1-2 and V is TRBV27; 7 bases are shared with TRBD1. The germline V gene has CDR1 MNHEY and CDR2 SMNVEV (reference sequence). V trimming: 5 bases; J trimming: 4 bases; junction bases outside the gene matches: 10. The CDR3 has 15 residues. CDR3 residues: CASSLHRQGGYGYTF. The CDR3 coding sequence is TGTGCCAGCAGTCTCCACCGACAGGGTGGCTATGGCTACACCTTC.

This clone was observed a few times. The chain combines TRBV11-3 with TRBJ2-2; a possible D gene is TRBD1 (6 bases). V gave up 5 bases and J gave up 7 bases, with 8 bases separating them. The CDR3 is 12 residues long. In germline, CDR1 is SGHNT, CDR2 YENEEA. The DNA of the CDR3 is TGTGCCAGCAGCAAGGGACACGGGGAGCTGTTTTTT. It is translated as CASSKGHGELFF. Full variable domain (rest looked up from reference TRBV11-3 and TRBJ2-2): EAGVVQSPRYKIIEKKQPVAFWCNPISGHNTLYWYLQNLGQGPELLIRYENEEAVDDSQLPKDRFSAERLKGVDSTLKIQPAELGDSAVYLCASSKGHGELFFGEGSRLTVL.

This clone occurred a few times. The CDR3 DNA reads TGTGCCAGCAGCGCACGGGGGGTAACTGGAAACACCATATATTTT. Protein product: CASSARGVTGNTIYF. J is TRBJ1-3 and V is TRBV9; maybe TRBD1 (5 bases). CDR1 SGDLS and CDR2 YYNGEE come from the germline V gene. The CDR3 loop spans 15 amino acids. Trimming pared 3 bases from V and 2 bases from J, leaving 12 bases between.

V usage is TRBV28 and J usage is TRBJ1-6; D possibly corresponds to TRBD1 (6 bases). The CDR3 covers 15 residues. Between the trimmed V and J ends, which lost 5 bases and 10 bases, there was a span of 18 bases. The V gene's germline CDR1 is MDHEN and CDR2 SYDVKM. CDR3 coding DNA: TGTGCCAGCAGTCCAAGGACAGTAGGGAGCTCACCCCTCCACTTT. Translated: CASSPRTVGSSPLHF. Full variable domain (outside the CDR3, taken from reference TRBV28 and TRBJ1-6): DVKVTQSSRYLVKRTGEKVFLECVQDMDHENMFWYRQDPGLGLRLIYFSYDVKMKEKGDIPEGYSVSREKKERFSLILESASTNQTSMYLCASSPRTVGSSPLHFGNGTRLTVT.

V usage is TRBV10-3 and J usage is TRBJ1-3; perhaps TRBD1 as D (5 bases). Germline V gene lookup returns CDR1 ENHRY and CDR2 SYGVKD. This CDR3 has 15 residues. Trimming pared 11 bases from V and 1 base from J, leaving 18 bases between. The CDR3 region has the DNA TGTGCCGCGCAGGGTTTTAGGGGTTCTGGAAACACCATATATTTT. Translated: CAAQGFRGSGNTIYF.

The genes are TRBV3-1 (or the pseudogene TRBV3-2) and TRBJ1-3; TRBD1 agrees at 8 bases. The length of the CDR3 is 13 residues. V gave up 4 bases and J gave up 5 bases; unmatched junction bases: 1. Germline values: CDR1 LGHDT, CDR2 YNNKEL (reference sequence). The CDR3 nucleotides read TGTGCCAGCAGCCGACAGGGGAGAAACACCATATATTTT. Amino acids: CASSRQGRNTIYF.